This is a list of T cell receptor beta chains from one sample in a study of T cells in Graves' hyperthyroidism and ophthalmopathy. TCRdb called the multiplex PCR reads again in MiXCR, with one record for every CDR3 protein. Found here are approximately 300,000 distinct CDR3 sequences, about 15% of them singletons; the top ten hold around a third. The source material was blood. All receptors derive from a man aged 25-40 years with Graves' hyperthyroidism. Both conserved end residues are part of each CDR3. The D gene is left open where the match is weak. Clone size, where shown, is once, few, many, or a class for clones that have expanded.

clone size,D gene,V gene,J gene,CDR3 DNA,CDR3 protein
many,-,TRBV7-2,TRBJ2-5,TGTGCCAGCAGCCGAAACCGAGGGGGGGCAGGGACCCAGTACTTC,CASSRNRGGAGTQYF
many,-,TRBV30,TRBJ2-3,TGTGCCCGCGCCGATGGGAGAGCAGATACGCAGTATTTT,CARADGRADTQYF
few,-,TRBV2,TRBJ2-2,TGTGCCAGCAGTGTACAGGGAGGAACCGGGGAGCTGTTTTTT,CASSVQGGTGELFF
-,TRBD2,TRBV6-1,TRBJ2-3,TGTGCCAGCAGTTTAACTAGCGACCCAGATACGCAGTATTTT,CASSLTSDPDTQYF
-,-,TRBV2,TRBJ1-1,TGTGCCAGGAGCCGGAGAACGAACACTGAGGCTTTCTTT,CARSRRTNTEAFF
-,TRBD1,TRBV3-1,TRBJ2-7,TGTGCCAGCAGCCATCCGAACAGGGGTGGGCAGTACTTC,CASSHPNRGGQYF
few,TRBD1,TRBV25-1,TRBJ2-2,TGTGCCAGCAGTGAAGACAGGGCTGGAAGCACCGGGGAGCTGTTTTTT,CASSEDRAGSTGELFF
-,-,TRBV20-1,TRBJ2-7,TGCAGTGCTAGAGATCCCGTTAACGGCGAGCAGTACTTC,CSARDPVNGEQYF
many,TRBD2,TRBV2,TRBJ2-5,TGTGCCAGCATGAGGACTAGTGTTCGGGAGACCCAGTACTTC,CASMRTSVRETQYF
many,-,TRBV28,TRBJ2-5,TGTGCCAGCAGTATCAACCAAGAGACCCAGTACTTC,CASSINQETQYF
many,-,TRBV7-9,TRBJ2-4,TGTGCCAGCAGCTTTGACACCGAAAACATTCAGTACTTC,CASSFDTENIQYF
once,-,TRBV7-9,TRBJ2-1,TGTGCCAGCAGCTTCACGTCAGGGTACAATGAGCAGTTCTTC,CASSFTSGYNEQFF
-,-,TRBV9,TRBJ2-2,TGTGCCAGCAGGATGTTGCCAGGCACCGGGGAGCTGTTTTTT,CASRMLPGTGELFF
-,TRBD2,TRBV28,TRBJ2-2,TGTGCCAGCAGTTTATTTCGGGGGGTACCGAACACCGGGGAGCTGTTTTTT,CASSLFRGVPNTGELFF
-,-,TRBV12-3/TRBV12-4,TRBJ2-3,TGTGCCAGCAGCCTGGGGGGAAAGGGGGATACGCAGTATTTT,CASSLGGKGDTQYF
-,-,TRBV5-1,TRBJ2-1,TGCGCCAGCAGCTTGGGGACAGCCCCCTACAATGAGCAGTTCTTC,CASSLGTAPYNEQFF
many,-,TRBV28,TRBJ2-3,TGTGCCAGCAGAAATAGGGGGGGGACAGGCCCTCTAGCAGATACGCAGTATTTT,CASRNRGGTGPLADTQYF
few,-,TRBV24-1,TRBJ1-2,TGTGCCACCAGCGCAGCTAACTATGGCTACACCTTC,CATSAANYGYTF
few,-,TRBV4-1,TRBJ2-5,TGCGCCAGCAGCCAAGGTGGATGGGAGGTGGAGACCCAGTACTTC,CASSQGGWEVETQYF
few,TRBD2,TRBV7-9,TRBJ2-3,TGTGCCAGCAGCTCCATGACTAGCGGGAGTCGGTATACGCAGTATTTT,CASSSMTSGSRYTQYF
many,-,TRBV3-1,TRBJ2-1,TGTGCCAGCAGCCAGAGACCAGAGTCCTACAATGAGCAGTTCTTC,CASSQRPESYNEQFF
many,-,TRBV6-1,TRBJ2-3,TGTGCCAGCAGCGCTTCTGGAGATACGCAGTATTTT,CASSASGDTQYF
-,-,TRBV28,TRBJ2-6,TGTGCCAGCAGTAAGCCTGGGGCCAACGTCCTGACTTTC,CASSKPGANVLTF
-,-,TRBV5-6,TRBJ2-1,TGTGCCAGCAGCATTGGATGGGAACGCACCTACAATGAGCAGTTCTTC,CASSIGWERTYNEQFF
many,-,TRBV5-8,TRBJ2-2,TGTGCCAGCAGCCCCCCCCAAGGGCAGTACAACACCGGGGAGCTGTTTTTT,CASSPPQGQYNTGELFF
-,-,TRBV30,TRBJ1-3,TGTGCCTGGGTAAGACAGGCCAACTCTGGAAACACCATATATTTT,CAWVRQANSGNTIYF
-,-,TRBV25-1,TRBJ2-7,TGTGCCAGCAGTGAAATTCAGAATTACGAGCAGTACTTC,CASSEIQNYEQYF
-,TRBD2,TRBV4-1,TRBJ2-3,TGCGCCAGCAGCCAACACGGACTAGCGGTCAAAGATACGCAGTATTTT,CASSQHGLAVKDTQYF
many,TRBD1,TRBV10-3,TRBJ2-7,TGTGCCATCAGACTCCCCGGGACAGGGGCTACCGGAGAGCAGTACTTC,CAIRLPGTGATGEQYF
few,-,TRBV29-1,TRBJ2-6,TGCAGCGTTGTGGGGGGTGGGGCCAACGTCCTGACTTTC,CSVVGGGANVLTF
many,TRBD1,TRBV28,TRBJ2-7,TGTGCCAGCCGAAGACAGGGCTACGAGCAGTACTTC,CASRRQGYEQYF
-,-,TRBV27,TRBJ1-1,TGTGCCAGCAGTTTATTATCGAACACTGAAGCTTTCTTT,CASSLLSNTEAFF
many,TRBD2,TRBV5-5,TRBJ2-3,TGTGCCAGCACCGGGGGGGATACGCAGTATTTT,CASTGGDTQYF
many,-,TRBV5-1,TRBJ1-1,TGCGCCAGCAGGGTGCGGGCCCCCAATCCAAACCTGAACACTGAAGCTTTCTTT,CASRVRAPNPNLNTEAFF
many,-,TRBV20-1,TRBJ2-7,TGCAGTGCTAACCCCCTCGAGGGGGTCTCCCACGAGCAGTACTTC,CSANPLEGVSHEQYF
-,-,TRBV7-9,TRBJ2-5,TGTGCCAGCAGCCAAGGAAGGGGCGCGGAGACCCAGTACTTC,CASSQGRGAETQYF
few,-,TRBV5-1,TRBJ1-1,TGCGCCAGCAGCTCGCTGAACATGCGGGAAGGCACTGAAGCTTTCTTT,CASSSLNMREGTEAFF
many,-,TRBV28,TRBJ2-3,TGTGCCAGCAGTTTGGGGGACCTACCGGATACGCAGTATTTT,CASSLGDLPDTQYF
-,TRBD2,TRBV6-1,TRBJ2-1,TGTGCCAGCAGTGATCCGGGACTAGCGGCCCACAATGAGCAGTTCTTC,CASSDPGLAAHNEQFF
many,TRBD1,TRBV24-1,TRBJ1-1,TGTGCCACCACAACCTCAGGGGGGGCAGCTTTCTTT,CATTTSGGAAFF
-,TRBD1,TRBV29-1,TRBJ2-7,TGCAGCGTTGAGACAGGGATTACCTACGAGCAGTACTTC,CSVETGITYEQYF
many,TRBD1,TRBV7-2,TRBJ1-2,TGTGCCAGCAGCTTATCCAGGGGGCTAGGGTATGGCTACACCTTC,CASSLSRGLGYGYTF